One and the same sample provided the 17 T cell receptor beta chains below, sequenced in a study of OX40 agonist ivuxolimab in advanced cancers. Repertoires were generated with immunoSEQ multiplex PCR, while TCRdb's copy carries only in-frame clones and drops some. The table lists 50,000 to 65,000 clones, approximately 80% of them singletons. This specimen consisted of CD4+ or CD8+ T cells sorted from blood, obtained in a trial of the OX40 agonist ivuxolimab. The receptors come from an adult with an advanced solid tumor such as melanoma, head and neck, liver or kidney cancer.

The gene calls are TRBV9 and TRBJ2-6, with D possibly matching TRBD1 (6 bases). This CDR3 comprises 15 residues. Germline V gene data show CDR1 as SGDLS and CDR2 as YYNGEE. V lost 4 bases, J lost 2 bases, and 10 bases lay in between. In DNA, the CDR3 is TGTGCCAGCAGCCCTGGGGGCGCTGGGGCCAACGTCCTGACTTTC. It specifies CASSPGGAGANVLTF.

This rearrangement joins TRBV7-2 to TRBJ1-2, with a tentative D call TRBD1 (6 bases). Germline V gene lookup returns CDR1 SGHTA and CDR2 FQGNSA. With 5 bases removed from V and 8 bases from J, the gap between germline ends came to 18 bases. The CDR3 sequence is 14 residues long. CDR3 coding DNA: TGTGCCAGCAGCCCGAGGCTGGGGGCAAACGGCTACACCTTC. Protein: CASSPRLGANGYTF.

The rearrangement links TRBV2 to TRBJ2-5; no clear D gene. CDR3 length equals 11 residues. CDR1 is SNHLY and CDR2 is FYNNEI in the germline V gene. Trimming took off 2 bases at V and 2 bases at J, with 0 bases between the two ends. CDR3 DNA sequence: TGTGCCAGCAGTGAACAAGAGACCCAGTACTTC. It encodes CASSEQETQYF.

The V and J genes are TRBV9 and TRBJ1-2; 7 nucleotides align to TRBD1. Germline values: CDR1 SGDLS, CDR2 YYNGEE. Trimming at V came to 4 bases and at J to 3 bases, leaving 6 bases not matched to a gene. The CDR3 length is 14 residues. CDR3 protein: CASSSTGADYGYTF. For the CDR3, the DNA is TGTGCCAGCAGCTCAACAGGGGCGGACTATGGCTACACCTTC.

The V and J genes are TRBV7-2 and TRBJ2-3; weak D call: TRBD2 (5 bases). The CDR3 spans 13 residues. Per germline, CDR1 SGHTA and CDR2 FQGNSA. V was cut by 5 bases and J by 8 bases, with 14 bases left in between. CDR3 protein: CASSQTGRGTQYF. In DNA, the CDR3 is TGTGCCAGCAGCCAGACGGGGAGAGGTACGCAGTATTTT. The full variable domain, with the rest looked up from reference TRBV7-2 and TRBJ2-3, is GAGVSQSPSNKVTEKGKDVELRCDPISGHTALYWYRQSLGQGLEFLIYFQGNSAPDKSGLPSDRFSAERTGGSVSTLTIQRTQQEDSAVYLCASSQTGRGTQYFGPGTRLTVL.

V gene TRBV7-9 combines with J gene TRBJ1-2, with TRBD1 as a possible D gene (5 bases). The CDR3 loop spans 15 amino acids. Deletions cut 5 bases from V and 5 bases from J, with 18 bases between. Germline V gene sequence: CDR1 SEHNR, CDR2 FQNEAQ (reference sequence). CDR3 amino acids: CASSPTTGTTYGYTF. CDR3 bases: TGTGCCAGCAGCCCTACTACCGGGACTACATATGGCTACACCTTC.

The V call is TRBV7-6, the J call TRBJ2-2; 8 positions match TRBD1. Germline-derived CDR1 and CDR2 are SGHVS and FNYEAQ. The length of the CDR3 is 15 residues. Germline trimming cut 10 bases from V and 1 base from J; bases unmatched to any gene: 8. The CDR3 here is CATWDGTGNTGELFF. The CDR3 region has the DNA TGTGCCACCTGGGACGGGACAGGGAACACCGGGGAGCTGTTTTTT.

The chain recombines TRBV6-1 with TRBJ2-7; D may correspond to TRBD1 or TRBD2 (5 bases each). Germline CDR1 is MNHNS and CDR2 is SASEGT. Trimming left V 1 base short and J 5 bases short, with 12 bases between. The CDR3 has 14 residues. As DNA, the CDR3 is TGTGCCAGCAGTGAAGACGGGACGAGAAACGAGCAGTACTTC. Its protein product is CASSEDGTRNEQYF.

The CDR3 loop is CASGGQGAEAFF. DNA for the CDR3: TGCGCCAGCGGCGGACAGGGAGCTGAAGCTTTCTTT. This chain joins TRBV4-1 and TRBJ1-1; 8 positions agree with TRBD1. J lost 6 bases, V lost 8 bases, and 5 bases had no gene match. Germline V lookup: CDR1 MGHRA, CDR2 YSYEKL. The CDR3 extends over 12 amino acids.

The gene calls are TRBV5-1 and TRBJ2-1, with 7 bases matching TRBD2. This CDR3 is built from 16 residues. Per germline, CDR1 SGHRS and CDR2 YFSETQ. Trimming cost V 1 base and J 7 bases; bases outside gene matches: 11. The CDR3 DNA follows: TGCGCCAGCAGCTTGCTGGGAGGGGAAAGAGGGAATGAGCAGTTCTTC. It codes for CASSLLGGERGNEQFF.

This chain joins TRBV4-1 and TRBJ2-7; TRBD2 matches at 7 bases. Unmatched junction bases numbered 15, after V lost 2 bases and J lost 2 bases. Per the germline V gene, CDR1 is MGHRA and CDR2 is YSYEKL. CDR3 length equals 18 residues. CDR3 sequence reads: CASSQFEPMAGVTYEQYF. The CDR3 coding sequence is TGCGCCAGCAGCCAATTCGAACCCATGGCGGGAGTTACCTACGAGCAGTACTTC.

The chain links TRBV30 to TRBJ2-3; TRBD2 matches at 8 bases. The CDR3 loop spans 16 amino acids. Germline-derived CDR1 and CDR2 are GTSNPN and SVGIG (reference sequence). With V trimmed by 5 bases and J by 4 bases, 14 bases remained unmatched. The CDR3 loop reads CAWVGGLAGGPDTQYF. CDR3 DNA: TGTGCCTGGGTGGGAGGCCTAGCGGGTGGGCCAGATACGCAGTATTTT.

This chain connects TRBV4-1 to TRBJ1-2, with D perhaps matching TRBD1 (5 bases). Germline V gives CDR1 MGHRA, CDR2 YSYEKL. V lost 0 bases and J lost 5, with 10 bases in between. The CDR3 is 14 residues long. The CDR3 coding sequence is TGCGCCAGCAGCCAAGATGGGGGTGTGTATGGCTACACCTTC. It is translated as CASSQDGGVYGYTF.

This chain joins TRBV11-3 and TRBJ2-1; tentative D call: TRBD2 (5 bases). Trimming left V 8 bases short and J 9 bases short, with 11 bases between. This CDR3 has 11 residues. Looked up from germline, CDR1 is SGHNT and CDR2 is YENEEA. The CDR3 DNA is TGTGCCAGCGGACTGGAGCGTGAGCAGTTCTTC. This codes for CASGLEREQFF. The variable domain in full, with the rest retrieved from reference TRBV11-3 and TRBJ2-1, is EAGVVQSPRYKIIEKKQPVAFWCNPISGHNTLYWYLQNLGQGPELLIRYENEEAVDDSQLPKDRFSAERLKGVDSTLKIQPAELGDSAVYLCASGLEREQFFGPGTRLTVL.

This sequence joins TRBV4-2 and TRBJ2-5, with D unresolved. The ends were cut back, 2 bases at V and 1 base at J, with 8 bases in the middle. Per the germline V gene, CDR1 is LGHNA and CDR2 is YNFKEQ. The CDR3 has 14 residues. In nucleotides, the CDR3 is TGTGCCAGCAGCCAACCCCTCACCCAAGAGACCCAGTACTTC. This sequence encodes CASSQPLTQETQYF.

J is TRBJ1-1 and V is TRBV11-3; D not resolved. The CDR3 extends over 14 amino acids. Germline CDR1 reads SGHNT; CDR2 reads YENEEA. V was trimmed by 1 base and J by 1 base, leaving 7 bases between them. The DNA for the CDR3 is TGTGCCAGCAGCTTAGGGTGGCGGAACACTGAAGCTTTCTTT. It yields the protein CASSLGWRNTEAFF.

V is TRBV4-1 and J is TRBJ2-1; 9 bases are shared with TRBD2. The CDR3 has 16 amino acids. Unmatched junction bases numbered 6, after V lost 1 base and J lost 5 bases. Germline V CDR1 and CDR2: MGHRA, YSYEKL. CDR3 coding DNA: TGCGCCAGCAGCCAAGGGACTAGCGCATTTGACAATGAGCAGTTCTTC. Translated, it gives CASSQGTSAFDNEQFF.